These T cell receptor beta chains were read from a single sample in a study of glioma-infiltrating T cells after dendritic cell vaccination. Profiled with immunoSEQ multiplex PCR; TCRdb holds only in-frame clones, not every one. The data contain about 92,000 clones, over 75% of them singletons. The source was blood, collected before dendritic cell vaccination. The receptors derive from a human donor with glioblastoma. CDR3s include the opening cysteine and the closing phenylalanine or tryptophan. A D gene is named only where the DNA matches it firmly. Clone size appears in some rows only: once, few, many, or a class for an expanded clone.

TRBJ2-2 - - TRBV30 CACAGGNSGTGELFF TGTGCCTGTGCTGGAGGGAATTCGGGCACCGGGGAGCTGTTTTTT
TRBJ1-5 few - TRBV14 CASSQDPPRRLGDCNQPQHF TGTGCCAGCAGCCAAGATCCCCCCAGGCGGCTGGGAGATTGCAATCAGCCCCAGCATTTT
TRBJ2-1 - TRBD2 TRBV15 CATSRKLAGVNNEQFF TGTGCCACCAGCAGAAAACTAGCGGGAGTGAACAATGAGCAGTTCTTC
TRBJ2-2 - TRBD2 TRBV2 CASSTSGSGDTGELFF TGTGCCAGCAGTACTAGCGGGAGTGGCGACACCGGGGAGCTGTTTTTT
TRBJ1-4 - TRBD1 TRBV18 CASSPAGQVFEKLFF TGTGCCAGCTCACCTGCAGGACAGGTGTTTGAAAAACTGTTTTTT
TRBJ1-2 - TRBD1 TRBV27 CASSLSRQGALNYGYTF TGTGCCAGCAGTTTATCGCGACAGGGGGCGCTTAACTATGGCTACACCTTC
TRBJ2-1 - TRBD1 TRBV5-4 CASSPTGDEQFF TGTGCCAGCAGCCCGACAGGGGATGAGCAGTTCTTC
TRBJ2-7 - TRBD2 TRBV19 CASSIDRSSGRGRTYEQYF TGTGCCAGTAGTATAGATCGCTCTAGCGGGAGAGGGAGGACCTACGAGCAGTACTTC
TRBJ1-5 - TRBD1 TRBV2 CASRGGQPYSNQPQHF TGTGCCAGCAGGGGGGGACAGCCTTATAGCAATCAGCCCCAGCATTTT
TRBJ1-2 - TRBD1 TRBV5-1 CASSMSGGRYGYTF TGCGCCAGCAGCATGTCAGGGGGCCGGTATGGCTACACCTTC
TRBJ1-5 few - TRBV2 CASSATGQPQHF TGTGCCAGCAGCGCCACCGGTCAGCCCCAGCATTTT
TRBJ2-1 - TRBD2 TRBV4-2 CASSQDVAGLAGYNEQFF TGTGCCAGCAGCCAAGACGTAGCGGGACTAGCGGGGTACAATGAGCAGTTCTTC
TRBJ2-7 - - TRBV6-5 CASSRTNSYEQYF TGTGCCAGCAGCCGGACTAATTCCTACGAGCAGTACTTC
TRBJ2-5 - - TRBV4-3 CASSQGTTQETQYF TGCGCCAGCAGCCAAGGGACAACACAAGAGACCCAGTACTTC
TRBJ2-7 - - TRBV19 CASSIDSAWREQYF TGTGCCAGTAGTATAGATTCGGCATGGAGAGAGCAGTACTTC
TRBJ2-1 few TRBD1 TRBV7-9 CASSPPGQAYNEQFF TGTGCCAGCAGCCCTCCGGGACAGGCCTACAATGAGCAGTTCTTC
TRBJ2-5 once - TRBV29-1 CSIPVGQSIQETQYF TGCAGCATACCCGTAGGACAGTCTATCCAAGAGACCCAGTACTTC
TRBJ2-5 - - TRBV27 CASSPEPAGRPAQYF TGTGCCAGCAGCCCAGAACCCGCGGGGAGACCGGCCCAGTACTTC
TRBJ2-5 - - TRBV5-6 CASTPGGGLGETQYF TGTGCCAGCACCCCGGGCGGAGGGCTCGGAGAGACCCAGTACTTC
TRBJ2-3 - - TRBV7-2 CASSSGWPLTDTQYF TGTGCCAGCAGCTCCGGGTGGCCCCTCACAGATACGCAGTATTTT
TRBJ2-2 - TRBD1 TRBV29-1 CSVGDRAVAGELFF TGCAGCGTCGGGGACAGGGCGGTGGCCGGGGAGCTGTTTTTT
TRBJ2-3 - TRBD2 TRBV7-2 CASSLKGGGLAGMTDTQYF TGTGCCAGCAGCTTAAAGGGAGGGGGACTAGCGGGGATGACAGATACGCAGTATTTT
TRBJ2-5 once TRBD1 TRBV7-6 CASTLPLAGGRETQYF TGTGCCAGCACCCTCCCCCTGGCAGGGGGAAGAGAGACCCAGTACTTC
TRBJ2-1 - TRBD2 TRBV6-4 CASSFNSGAEQFF TGTGCCAGCAGTTTCAATAGCGGGGCTGAGCAGTTCTTC
TRBJ2-7 - - TRBV27 CASSRGHSPGEQYF TGTGCCAGCAGTCGAGGACATAGCCCAGGCGAGCAGTACTTC
TRBJ2-1 - TRBD1 TRBV29-1 CSVRDSFYNEQFF TGCAGCGTCCGGGACAGCTTCTACAATGAGCAGTTCTTC
TRBJ2-7 - - TRBV21-1 CASSKTGHFSYEQYF TGTGCCAGCAGCAAAACGGGACACTTCTCCTACGAGCAGTACTTC
TRBJ2-2 - - TRBV6-1 CASSEEHTGELFF TGTGCCAGCAGTGAAGAACATACCGGGGAGCTGTTTTTT
TRBJ1-2 - - TRBV28 CASSRQLHGYTF TGTGCCAGCAGTCGACAGCTGCATGGCTACACCTTC
TRBJ2-1 - TRBD2 TRBV5-1 CASSLLRREDLNEQFF TGCGCCAGCAGCTTGTTACGGCGGGAGGACCTCAATGAGCAGTTCTTC
TRBJ2-1 few - TRBV2 CASSASSYNEQFF TGTGCCAGCAGTGCTAGCTCCTACAATGAGCAGTTCTTC
TRBJ2-7 - TRBD1 TRBV19 CASSIPGQGRGEQYF TGTGCCAGTAGTATTCCGGGACAGGGGCGCGGCGAGCAGTACTTC
TRBJ1-1 - - TRBV7-2 CASSLQRFNTEAFF TGTGCCAGCAGTCTCCAACGGTTTAACACTGAAGCTTTCTTT
TRBJ2-1 - TRBD2 TRBV19 CASSILAGDGSEQFF TGTGCCAGTAGTATATTAGCGGGAGATGGAAGTGAGCAGTTCTTC
TRBJ2-7 - TRBD1 TRBV11-2 CASSLVGQGLWEQYF TGTGCCAGCAGCTTAGTGGGACAGGGTTTGTGGGAGCAGTACTTC
TRBJ1-2 - - TRBV7-3 CASSLTGEDGYTF TGTGCCAGCAGCTTAACGGGAGAGGATGGCTACACCTTC
TRBJ2-7 - TRBD1 TRBV15 CATSRRRQGAYEQYF TGTGCCACCAGCAGAAGGAGACAGGGGGCATACGAGCAGTACTTC
TRBJ2-1 - TRBD1 TRBV6-5 CASSRTGTGGHEQFF TGTGCCAGCAGTCGTACCGGGACAGGGGGCCATGAGCAGTTCTTC
TRBJ2-3 - - TRBV2 CARDRGASTDTQYF TGTGCCAGGGACCGGGGGGCTAGCACAGATACGCAGTATTTT
TRBJ2-1 - - TRBV27 CASSFGGGYNEQFF TGTGCCAGCAGTTTCGGGGGTGGTTACAATGAGCAGTTCTTC
TRBJ1-2 - - TRBV29-1 CSVEETGSGYTF TGCAGCGTTGAAGAAACAGGGAGTGGCTACACCTTC
TRBJ2-7 - - TRBV2 CASSDRPGASYEQYF TGTGCCAGCAGTGATAGGCCAGGGGCCTCCTACGAGCAGTACTTC
TRBJ2-3 - TRBD1 TRBV7-3 CASSPRGQSTDTQYF TGTGCCAGCAGCCCCCGGGGACAGAGCACAGATACGCAGTATTTT
TRBJ2-7 - - TRBV27 CASSLSLSYEQYF TGTGCCAGCAGTTTATCCCTCTCCTACGAGCAGTACTTC
TRBJ1-5 once TRBD1 TRBV28 CASSLWATGVTQPQHF TGTGCCAGCAGTTTATGGGCAACAGGGGTTACTCAGCCCCAGCATTTT
TRBJ1-5 - - TRBV7-2 CASSLYGDGVPYSNQPQHF TGTGCCAGCAGCTTATATGGTGACGGGGTTCCTTATAGCAATCAGCCCCAGCATTTT
TRBJ1-2 once TRBD1 TRBV9 CASSSPDRAAYGYTF TGTGCCAGCAGCTCACCGGACAGGGCAGCCTATGGCTACACCTTC
TRBJ2-7 - TRBD2 TRBV5-1 CASSLNSGTSYEQYF TGCGCCAGCAGCTTGAATAGCGGGACCTCCTACGAGCAGTACTTC
TRBJ2-4 - TRBD1 TRBV28 CASSPQGAGAKNIQYF TGTGCCAGCAGTCCACAGGGGGCTGGGGCCAAAAACATTCAGTACTTC
TRBJ2-5 - - TRBV14 CASSQDATGWYQETQYF TGTGCCAGCAGCCAAGATGCGACAGGATGGTACCAAGAGACCCAGTACTTC
TRBJ2-1 - TRBD2 TRBV5-6 CASSLKLAGSFGGEQFF TGTGCCAGCAGCTTGAAACTAGCGGGTTCATTCGGAGGTGAGCAGTTCTTC